This T cell receptor beta chain comes out of a study of cytomegalovirus exposure and HLA in healthy donors. Produced via immunoSEQ multiplex PCR; TCRdb's table is partial and in-frame only. The repertoire consists of tens of thousands of clones, with around 92% occurring once and the leading ten covering roughly 0.74%. V lost 3 bases and J 5 bases, leaving 10 bases between the germline ends. CDR1 KGHSH and CDR2 LQKENI come from the germline V gene. The CDR3 is 13 residues long. This rearrangement joins TRBV18 to TRBJ1-2; TRBD1 is a possible D gene (5 bases). The sequence derives from a man younger than 30 in good health and CMV-seronegative. The specimen was PBMCs. The CDR3 DNA reads TGTGCCAGCTCACCGGACACGAGATATGGCTACACCTTC. Its translation is CASSPDTRYGYTF.